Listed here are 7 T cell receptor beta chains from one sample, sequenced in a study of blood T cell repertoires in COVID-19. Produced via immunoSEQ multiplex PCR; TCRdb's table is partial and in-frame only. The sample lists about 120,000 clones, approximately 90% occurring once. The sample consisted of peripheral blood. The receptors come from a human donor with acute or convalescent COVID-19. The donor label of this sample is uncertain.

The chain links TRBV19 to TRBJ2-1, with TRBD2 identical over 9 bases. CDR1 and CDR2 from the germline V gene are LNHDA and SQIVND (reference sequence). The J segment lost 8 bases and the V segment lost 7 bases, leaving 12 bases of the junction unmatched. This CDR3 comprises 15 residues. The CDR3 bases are TGTGCCAGTACCGATGTAGCGGGAGCGGGCGATGAGCAGTTCTTC. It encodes CASTDVAGAGDEQFF. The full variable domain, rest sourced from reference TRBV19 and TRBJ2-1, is DGGITQSPKYLFRKEGQNVTLSCEQNLNHDAMYWYRQDPGQGLRLIYYSQIVNDFQKGDIAEGYSVSREKKESFPLTVTSAQKNPTAFYLCASTDVAGAGDEQFFGPGTRLTVL.

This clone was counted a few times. The CDR3 bases are TGTGCCAGCTCACCATCGGACAGGCATAATTCACCCCTCCACTTT. Translation: CASSPSDRHNSPLHF. The chain carries TRBV18 and TRBJ1-6; the match to TRBD1 covers 7 bases. Looked up from germline, CDR1 is KGHSH and CDR2 is LQKENI. The J segment lost 5 bases and the V segment lost 2 bases, leaving 3 bases of the junction unmatched. The CDR3 consists of 15 residues.

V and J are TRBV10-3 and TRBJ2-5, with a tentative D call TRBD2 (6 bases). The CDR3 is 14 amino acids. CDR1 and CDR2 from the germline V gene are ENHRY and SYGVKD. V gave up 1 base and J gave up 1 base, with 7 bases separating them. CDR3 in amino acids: CAISEWRGQETQYF. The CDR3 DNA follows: TGTGCCATCAGTGAGTGGAGGGGCCAAGAGACCCAGTACTTC.

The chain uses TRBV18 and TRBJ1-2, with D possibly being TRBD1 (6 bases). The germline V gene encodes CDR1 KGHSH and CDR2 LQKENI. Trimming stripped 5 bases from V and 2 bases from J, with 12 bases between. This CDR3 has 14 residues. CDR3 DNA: TGTGCCAGCTCATCGAAAACAGGGAACTATGGCTACACCTTC. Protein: CASSSKTGNYGYTF.

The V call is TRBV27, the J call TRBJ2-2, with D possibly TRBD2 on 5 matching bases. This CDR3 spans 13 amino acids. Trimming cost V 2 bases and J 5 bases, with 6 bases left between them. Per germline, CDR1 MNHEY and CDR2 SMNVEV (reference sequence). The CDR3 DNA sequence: TGTGCCAGCAGTTTACGGGGAACCGGGGAGCTGTTTTTT. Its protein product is CASSLRGTGELFF.

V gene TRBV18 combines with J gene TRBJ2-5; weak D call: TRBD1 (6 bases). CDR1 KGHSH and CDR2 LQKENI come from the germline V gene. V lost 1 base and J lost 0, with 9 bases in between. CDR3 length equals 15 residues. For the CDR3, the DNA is TGTGCCAGCTCACCACGTACAGGGTACCAAGAGACCCAGTACTTC. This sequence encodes CASSPRTGYQETQYF.

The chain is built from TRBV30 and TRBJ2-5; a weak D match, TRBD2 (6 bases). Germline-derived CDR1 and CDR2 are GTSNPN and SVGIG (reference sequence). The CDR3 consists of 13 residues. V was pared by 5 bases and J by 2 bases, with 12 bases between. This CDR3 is CAWVYSGQETQYF. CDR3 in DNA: TGTGCCTGGGTTTATAGCGGACAAGAGACCCAGTACTTC.